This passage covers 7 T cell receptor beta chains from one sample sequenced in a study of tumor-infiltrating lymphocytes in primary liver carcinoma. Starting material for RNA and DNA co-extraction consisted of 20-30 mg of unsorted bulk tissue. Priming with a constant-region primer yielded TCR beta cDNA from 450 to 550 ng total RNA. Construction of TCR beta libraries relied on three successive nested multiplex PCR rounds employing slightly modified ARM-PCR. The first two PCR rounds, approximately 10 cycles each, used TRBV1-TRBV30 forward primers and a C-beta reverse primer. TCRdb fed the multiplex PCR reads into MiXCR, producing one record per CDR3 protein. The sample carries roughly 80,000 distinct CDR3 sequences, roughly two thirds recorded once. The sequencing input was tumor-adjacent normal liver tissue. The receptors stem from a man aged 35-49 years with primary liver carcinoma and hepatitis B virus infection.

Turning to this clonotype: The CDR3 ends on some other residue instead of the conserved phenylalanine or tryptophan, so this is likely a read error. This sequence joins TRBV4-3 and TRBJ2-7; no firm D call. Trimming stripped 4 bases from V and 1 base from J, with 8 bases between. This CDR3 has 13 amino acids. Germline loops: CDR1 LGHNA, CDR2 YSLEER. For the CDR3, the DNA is TGCGCCAGCAGCCGAGCAGTTTCCTACGAGCAGTACTAC. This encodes CASSRAVSYEQYY.

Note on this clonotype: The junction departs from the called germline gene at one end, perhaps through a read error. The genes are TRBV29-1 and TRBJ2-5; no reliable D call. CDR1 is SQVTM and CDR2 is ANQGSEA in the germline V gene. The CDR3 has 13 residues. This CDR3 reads CDVEWSVAETQYF. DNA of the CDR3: TGTGACGTTGAGTGGTCGGTGGCAGAGACCCAGTACTTC.

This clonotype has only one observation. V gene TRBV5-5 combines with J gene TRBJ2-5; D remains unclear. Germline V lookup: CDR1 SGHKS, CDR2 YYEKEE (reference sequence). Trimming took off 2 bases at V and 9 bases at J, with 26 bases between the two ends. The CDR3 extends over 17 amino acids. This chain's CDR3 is CASSFRPRGNLGEAQYF. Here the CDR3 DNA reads TGTGCCAGCAGCTTTCGACCACGAGGAAACCTGGGTGAGGCCCAGTACTTC. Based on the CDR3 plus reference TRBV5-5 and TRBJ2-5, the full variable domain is DAGVTQSPTHLIKTRGQQVTLRCSPISGHKSVSWYQQVLGQGPQFIFQYYEKEERGRGNFPDRFSARQFPNYSSELNVNALLLGDSALYLCASSFRPRGNLGEAQYFGPGTRLLVL.

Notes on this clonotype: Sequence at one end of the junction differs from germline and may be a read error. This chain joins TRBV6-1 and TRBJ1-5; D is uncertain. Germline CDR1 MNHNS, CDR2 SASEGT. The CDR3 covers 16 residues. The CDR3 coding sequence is TGTGCAAGCAGTGAAGCCGGGAGGATCCAGAATCAGTCCCAGCATTTT. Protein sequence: CASSEAGRIQNQSQHF.

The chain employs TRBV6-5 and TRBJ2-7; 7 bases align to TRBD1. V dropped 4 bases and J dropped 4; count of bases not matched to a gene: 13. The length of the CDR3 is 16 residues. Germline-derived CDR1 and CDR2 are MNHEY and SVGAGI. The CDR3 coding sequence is TGTGCCAGCAGTTTCCTCCTGACAGAGGGGGCGTACGAGCAGTACTTC. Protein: CASSFLLTEGAYEQYF.

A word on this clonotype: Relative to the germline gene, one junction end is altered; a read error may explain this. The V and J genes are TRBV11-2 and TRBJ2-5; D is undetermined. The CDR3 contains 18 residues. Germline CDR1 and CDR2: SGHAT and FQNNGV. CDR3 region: CASSLDPWSNWRGETRYF. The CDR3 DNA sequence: TGTGCCAGCAGCTTAGATCCGTGGTCTAACTGGAGAGGAGAGACCCGGTACTTC. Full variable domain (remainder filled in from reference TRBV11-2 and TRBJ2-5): EAGVAQSPRYKIIEKRQSVAFWCNPISGHATLYWYQQILGQGPKLLIQFQNNGVVDDSQLPKDRFSAERLKGVDSTLKIQPAKLEDSAVYLCASSLDPWSNWRGETRYFGPGTRLLVL.

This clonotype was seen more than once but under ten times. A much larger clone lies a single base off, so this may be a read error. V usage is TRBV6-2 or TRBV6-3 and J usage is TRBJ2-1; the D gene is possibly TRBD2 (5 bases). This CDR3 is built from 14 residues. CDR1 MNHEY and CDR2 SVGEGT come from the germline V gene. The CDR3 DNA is TGTGTCAGCAGTACGACTAACTCCTACAATGAGCAGTTCTTC. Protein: CVSSTTNSYNEQFF.